This T cell receptor beta chain was observed in a study of control samples from healthy donors and cancer patients. Germline V gene data show CDR1 as MNHEY and CDR2 as SMNVEV (reference sequence). The CDR3 is 12 residues long. Trimming pared 0 bases from V and 6 bases from J, leaving 6 bases between. Method: immunoSEQ multiplex PCR; TCRdb's copy keeps in-frame clones and lacks some. Among around 140,000 clones listed, 91% were seen once. This receptor was obtained from a man between 18 and 29 years old in good health. The source material was blood. The chain joins TRBV27 to TRBJ2-7, with D possibly matching TRBD2 (6 bases). The CDR3 DNA reads as TGTGCCAGCAGTTTATCCGGGGGCGAGCAGTACTTC. Its protein product is CASSLSGGEQYF.